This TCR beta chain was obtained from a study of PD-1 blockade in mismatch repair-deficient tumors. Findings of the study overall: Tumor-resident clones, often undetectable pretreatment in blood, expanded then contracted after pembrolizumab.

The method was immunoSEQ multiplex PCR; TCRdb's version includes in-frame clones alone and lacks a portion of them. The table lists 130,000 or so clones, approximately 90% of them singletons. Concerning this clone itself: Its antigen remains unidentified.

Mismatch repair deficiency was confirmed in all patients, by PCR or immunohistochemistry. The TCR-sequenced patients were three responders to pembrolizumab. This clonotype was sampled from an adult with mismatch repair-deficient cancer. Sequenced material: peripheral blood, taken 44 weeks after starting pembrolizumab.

CDR3: CAWSEDGIALNYGYTF. CDR3 bases: TGTGCCTGGAGTGAGGACGGGATAGCACTCAACTATGGCTACACCTTC. The chain is built from TRBV30 and TRBJ1-2; no firm D call. This CDR3 region has 16 residues. The germline V and J ends were trimmed by 1 base and 2 bases, with 17 bases remaining between them. Germline V gives CDR1 GTSNPN, CDR2 SVGIG (reference sequence).